This record concerns one TCR beta chain sequence. The entry originates in a study of response to subunit inactivated influenza vaccine. Each CDR3 protein gets one entry after TCRdb re-called the RT-PCR reads with MiXCR. Among approximately 530,000 distinct CDR3 sequences listed, approximately 7.7% were seen once. This sample comprised PBMCs from blood, obtained around 25 months after vaccination. The receptor comes from a man between 50 and 70 years old who received an inactivated influenza vaccine.

The chain's CDR3 is CASSQPSPGGTQYF. In nucleotides, the CDR3 is TGTGCCAGCAGCCAACCCTCTCCAGGGGGCACGCAGTATTTT. The V and J genes are TRBV7-2 and TRBJ2-3, with 8 bases identical to TRBD1. This CDR3 is 14 amino acids long. The V and J ends lost 5 bases and 9 bases, in that order; junction bases with no gene match: 10. Germline CDR1 and CDR2: SGHTA and FQGNSA.